The present TCR beta chain was sequenced within a study of graft-versus-host responses after intestinal transplantation. Findings and limits, study-wide: The presence of high graft-versus-host to host-versus-graft clonal ratios in allografts characterized patients with graft-donor T cell macrochimerism. Recipient marrow contained GvH clones, some of which appeared first in ileum or blood.

TCRdb's copy holds only in-frame clones and misses some; the assay was immunoSEQ multiplex PCR. The sample contains 85,000 to 100,000 clones, around 93% of which appear only once. Remarks on this clone: The antigen is undetermined.

Germline CDR1 is SQVTM and CDR2 is ANQGSEA. Trimming pared 5 bases from V and 8 bases from J, leaving 24 bases between. This CDR3 has 15 residues. The clonotype was recovered from a human donor who was the organ donor for an intestinal transplant. The input for sequencing was unstimulated CD4+ T cells sorted from spleen or lymph node cells, taken before transplant. This rearrangement joins TRBV29-1 to TRBJ1-2, with D unclear. CDR3 DNA sequence: TGCAGCGTTAGGGTTCCCGGGGATTGGTTTTACGGCTACACCTTC. It is translated as CSVRVPGDWFYGYTF.